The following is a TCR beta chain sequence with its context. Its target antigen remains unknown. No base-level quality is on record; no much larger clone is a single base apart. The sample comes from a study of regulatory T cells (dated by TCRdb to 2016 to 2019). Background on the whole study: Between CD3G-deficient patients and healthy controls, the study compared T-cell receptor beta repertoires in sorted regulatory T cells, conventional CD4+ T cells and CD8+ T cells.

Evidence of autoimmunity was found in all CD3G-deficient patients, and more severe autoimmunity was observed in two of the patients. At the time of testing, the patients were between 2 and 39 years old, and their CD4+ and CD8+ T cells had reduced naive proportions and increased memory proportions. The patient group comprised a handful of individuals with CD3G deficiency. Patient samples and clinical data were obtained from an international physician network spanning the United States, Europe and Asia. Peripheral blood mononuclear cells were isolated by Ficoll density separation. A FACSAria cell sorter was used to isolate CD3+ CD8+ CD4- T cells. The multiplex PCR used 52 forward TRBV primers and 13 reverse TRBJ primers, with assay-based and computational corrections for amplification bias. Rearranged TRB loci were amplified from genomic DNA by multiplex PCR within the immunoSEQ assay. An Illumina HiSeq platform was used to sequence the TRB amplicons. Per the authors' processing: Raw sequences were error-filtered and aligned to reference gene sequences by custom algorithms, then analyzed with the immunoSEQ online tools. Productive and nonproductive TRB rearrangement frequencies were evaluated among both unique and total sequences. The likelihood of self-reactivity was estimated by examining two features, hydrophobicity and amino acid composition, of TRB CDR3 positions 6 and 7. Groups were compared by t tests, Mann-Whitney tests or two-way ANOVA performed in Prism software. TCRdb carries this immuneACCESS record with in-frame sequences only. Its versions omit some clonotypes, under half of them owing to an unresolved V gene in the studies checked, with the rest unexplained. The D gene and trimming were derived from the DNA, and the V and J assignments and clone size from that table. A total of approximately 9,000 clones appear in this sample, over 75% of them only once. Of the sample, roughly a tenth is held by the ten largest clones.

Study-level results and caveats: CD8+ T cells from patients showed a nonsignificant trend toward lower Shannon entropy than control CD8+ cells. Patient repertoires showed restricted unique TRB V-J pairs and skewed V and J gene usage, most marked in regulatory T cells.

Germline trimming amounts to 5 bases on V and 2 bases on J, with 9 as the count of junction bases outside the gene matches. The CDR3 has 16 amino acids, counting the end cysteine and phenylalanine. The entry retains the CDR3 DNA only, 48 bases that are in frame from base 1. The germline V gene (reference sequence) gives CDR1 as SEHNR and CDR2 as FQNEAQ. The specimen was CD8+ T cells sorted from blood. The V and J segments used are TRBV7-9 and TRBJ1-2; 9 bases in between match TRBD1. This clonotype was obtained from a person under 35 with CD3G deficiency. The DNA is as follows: TGTGCCAGCAGCCTTCGGACAGGGGCCACCAACTATGGCTACACCTTC. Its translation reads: CASSLRTGATNYGYTF.